The text below deals with one TCR beta chain. Its specificity is not known. This entry comes from a study of cytomegalovirus exposure and HLA in healthy donors. About the study: Among the roughly 370 genotyped donors, around 81% were placed in the Caucasian-associated ancestry cluster. Study-wide points: On later analysis, the bulk of CMV-associated TCR beta chains appeared to be HLA-restricted. The Asian-associated ancestry cluster reportedly had fewer N-insertions than the approximately 630-donor mean in a later analysis.

PCR involved 60 Vbeta and 13 Jbeta primers. TCRdb's table, derived via immunoSEQ multiplex PCR, lists solely in-frame clones and lacks some. The repertoire has 150,000 or so clones, over 60% of them found once; the top ten carry 1.5% to 2%. Trimming left V 3 bases short and J 0 bases short, with 6 bases between. The germline V gene encodes CDR1 SQVTM and CDR2 ANQGSEA. There are 13 residues in the CDR3. The source is a woman aged 25 to 39 in good health and CMV-seronegative. The sequencing input was PBMCs. The chain couples TRBV29-1 to TRBJ2-1; D is uncertain. In DNA form, the CDR3 reads TGCAGCGTTGAGGCAGGCTCCTACAATGAGCAGTTCTTC. Translation gives CSVEAGSYNEQFF.